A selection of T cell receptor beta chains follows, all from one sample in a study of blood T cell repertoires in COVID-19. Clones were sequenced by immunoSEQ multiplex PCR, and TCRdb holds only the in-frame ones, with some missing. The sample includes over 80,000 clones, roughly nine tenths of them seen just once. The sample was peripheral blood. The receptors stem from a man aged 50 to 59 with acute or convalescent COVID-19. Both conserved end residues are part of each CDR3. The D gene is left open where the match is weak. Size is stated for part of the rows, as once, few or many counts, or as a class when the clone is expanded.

TGTGCCAGCTCTCCCGGAGGGAACCCCGCCAGCGATACGCAGTATTTT	CASSPGGNPASDTQYF	TRBV27	TRBJ2-3	.	.
TGTGCCAGCAGTGAAAGAGCAGCGATTAACTACAATGAGCAGTTCTTC	CASSERAAINYNEQFF	TRBV2	TRBJ2-1	.	.
TGCGCCAGCAGCTTGTTTGAAGGACTCCAGTATTTT	CASSLFEGLQYF	TRBV5-1	TRBJ2-3	.	.
TGTGCCAGCAGGCCCGGGACAGCGAACACTGAAGCTTTCTTT	CASRPGTANTEAFF	TRBV7-8	TRBJ1-1	TRBD1	.
TGCGCCAGCAGTCCCGGGACAGGGGGTAGAAATGAGCAGTTCTTC	CASSPGTGGRNEQFF	TRBV10-2	TRBJ2-1	TRBD1	.
TGTGCCTGGACCAGGGGACAAATCCGTTCACCCCTCCACTTT	CAWTRGQIRSPLHF	TRBV30	TRBJ1-6	.	.
TGTGCCAGCAGTGTAACCAGGAACTTAGGCACCGGGGAGCTGTTTTTT	CASSVTRNLGTGELFF	TRBV6-1	TRBJ2-2	.	.
TGTGCCAGCAGCCCACCGGGACAGGGAACTGGCACCATATATTTT	CASSPPGQGTGTIYF	TRBV28	TRBJ1-3	TRBD1	.
TGCAGCGCCGATACCGGGACAGGGGGTCGTACGCAGTATTTT	CSADTGTGGRTQYF	TRBV29-1	TRBJ2-3	TRBD1	.
TGTGCCAGCAGCAAGGGGACTAGCGGTGAGCAGTTCTTC	CASSKGTSGEQFF	TRBV11-3	TRBJ2-1	TRBD2	.
TGTGCCACCAGTGATCTAGCGGGGGGGTACAATGAGCAGTTCTTC	CATSDLAGGYNEQFF	TRBV24-1	TRBJ2-1	TRBD2	.
TGCGCCAGCAGAAGGGGCGACCCATCACTACTCTATGGCTACACCTTC	CASRRGDPSLLYGYTF	TRBV5-1	TRBJ1-2	.	.
TGTGCCAGCACCTTAGTGCAGCGGACGCAGTATTTT	CASTLVQRTQYF	TRBV12-3/TRBV12-4	TRBJ2-3	.	once
TGTGCTAGTGGCCCGACTAGCGGGGGGTACAATGAGCAGTTCTTC	CASGPTSGGYNEQFF	TRBV12-5	TRBJ2-1	TRBD2	once
TGTGCCATTAAGGGACAGGTTATGAATGAGCAGTTCTTC	CAIKGQVMNEQFF	TRBV28	TRBJ2-1	TRBD1	.
TGTGCCAGCAGCTTCTCGGACAGCTATGGCTACACCTTC	CASSFSDSYGYTF	TRBV11-3	TRBJ1-2	.	.
TGTGCCAGCAGCCAAGATTTAGCAAGCTCCTATAATTCACCCCTCCACTTT	CASSQDLASSYNSPLHF	TRBV4-2	TRBJ1-6	.	once
TGTGCCAGCAGGGAACAGGGGAAAGCGAACACCGGGGAGCTGTTTTTT	CASREQGKANTGELFF	TRBV6-1	TRBJ2-2	TRBD1	few
TGTGCCAGCAGATACCAGGGGGCGAGCTACGAGCAGTACTTC	CASRYQGASYEQYF	TRBV6-2/TRBV6-3	TRBJ2-7	TRBD1	.
TGTGCCAGCAGCGTGAGTACAGGGTCTCCAGCCCTCCACTTT	CASSVSTGSPALHF	TRBV9	TRBJ1-6	.	.
TGTGCCAGCAGCCTGGGGGGCCGAGATACGCAGTATTTT	CASSLGGRDTQYF	TRBV5-6	TRBJ2-3	.	.
TGTGCCAGCAGCTCCACTGGGGCAGGTACCCAAGAGACCCAGTACTTC	CASSSTGAGTQETQYF	TRBV7-3	TRBJ2-5	.	.
TGTGCCAGCAGTCCGGGGTGGTACGAGCAGTACTTC	CASSPGWYEQYF	TRBV3-1/TRBV3-2	TRBJ2-7	.	.